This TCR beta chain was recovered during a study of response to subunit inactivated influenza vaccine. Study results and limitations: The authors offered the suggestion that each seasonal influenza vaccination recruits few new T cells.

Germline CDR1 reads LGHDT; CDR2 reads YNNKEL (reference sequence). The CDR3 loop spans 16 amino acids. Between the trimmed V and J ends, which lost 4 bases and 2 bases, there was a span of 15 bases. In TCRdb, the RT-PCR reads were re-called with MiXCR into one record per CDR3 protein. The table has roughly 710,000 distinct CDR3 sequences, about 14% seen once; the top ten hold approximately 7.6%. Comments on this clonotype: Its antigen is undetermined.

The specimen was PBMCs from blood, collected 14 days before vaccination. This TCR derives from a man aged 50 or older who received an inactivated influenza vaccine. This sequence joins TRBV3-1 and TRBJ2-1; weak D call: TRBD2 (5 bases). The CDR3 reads CASSPLGGSPYNEQFF. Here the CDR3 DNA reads TGTGCCAGCAGCCCTCTCGGCGGGTCCCCCTACAATGAGCAGTTCTTC.